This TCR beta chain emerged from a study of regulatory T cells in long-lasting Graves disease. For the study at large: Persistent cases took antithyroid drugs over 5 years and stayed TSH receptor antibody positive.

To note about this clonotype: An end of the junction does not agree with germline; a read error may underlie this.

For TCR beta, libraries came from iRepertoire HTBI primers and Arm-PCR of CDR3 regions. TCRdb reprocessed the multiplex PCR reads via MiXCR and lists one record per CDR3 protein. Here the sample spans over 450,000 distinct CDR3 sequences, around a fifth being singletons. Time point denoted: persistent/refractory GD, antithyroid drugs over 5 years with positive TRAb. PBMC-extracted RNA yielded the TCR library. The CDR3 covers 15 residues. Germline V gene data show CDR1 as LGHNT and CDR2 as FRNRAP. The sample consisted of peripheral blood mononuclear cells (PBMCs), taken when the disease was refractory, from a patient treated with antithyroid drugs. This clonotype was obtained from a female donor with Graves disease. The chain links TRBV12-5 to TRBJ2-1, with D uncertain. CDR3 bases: TGTGCTAGTGGTTTGGTAGGGCTTCCCCACCATGAACAGTTCTTC. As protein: CASGLVGLPHHEQFF.